This is a list of T cell receptor beta chains from one sample in a study of shared T cell receptors in the human thymus. TCRdb's copy holds only in-frame clones and misses some; the assay was immunoSEQ multiplex PCR. The sample comprises roughly 550,000 clones, 78% of which are singletons, and roughly 0.013% rests with the top ten. These data are also associated with another study on human thymus T cells.

The sequenced sample consisted of thymocytes. The receptors stem from a boy less than two years old with a congenital heart defect. Both conserved end residues are part of each CDR3. A D gene is named only where the DNA matches it firmly. Rows may omit the clone size; those that give it use once, few, many or a size class.

TRBV10-1	-	-	TRBJ2-5	CASKTVQETQYF	TGCGCCAGCAAGACAGTACAAGAGACCCAGTACTTC
TRBV28	-	-	TRBJ2-7	CASRGWEQYF	TGTGCCAGCCGAGGGTGGGAGCAGTACTTC
TRBV19	TRBD1	-	TRBJ2-7	CASSTQDRAKQYF	TGTGCCAGTAGTACCCAGGACAGGGCAAAGCAGTACTTC
TRBV27	-	-	TRBJ1-5	CASSLGTPNQPQHF	TGTGCCAGCAGTTTGGGGACACCTAATCAGCCCCAGCATTTT
TRBV19	-	-	TRBJ1-1	CASGPGSGNTEAFF	TGTGCCAGTGGCCCGGGTTCGGGAAACACTGAAGCTTTCTTT
TRBV2	-	-	TRBJ1-1	CASSDPPRGDTEAFF	TGTGCCAGCAGTGACCCACCCCGGGGAGACACTGAAGCTTTCTTT
TRBV7-9	-	-	TRBJ1-2	CASSRGAAYGYTF	TGTGCCAGCAGCCGAGGAGCCGCCTATGGCTACACCTTC
TRBV5-1	TRBD1	-	TRBJ2-2	CASSAEGAPGELFF	TGCGCCAGCAGCGCCGAGGGGGCGCCCGGGGAGCTGTTTTTT
TRBV5-1	TRBD2	-	TRBJ2-3	CASSLTSGFSDTQYF	TGCGCCAGCAGCCTGACTAGCGGTTTTTCAGATACGCAGTATTTT
TRBV5-6	-	once	TRBJ1-1	CASSLAPPGTEAFF	TGTGCCAGCAGCTTGGCCCCCCCGGGGACTGAAGCTTTCTTT
TRBV11-2	TRBD1	-	TRBJ1-5	CASSLSGTVNQPQHF	TGTGCCAGCAGCTTATCCGGGACAGTCAATCAGCCCCAGCATTTT
TRBV4-3	TRBD1	few	TRBJ2-5	CASSQDRTGVGETQYF	TGCGCCAGCAGCCAAGATCGGACAGGAGTCGGGGAGACCCAGTACTTC
TRBV7-3	TRBD2	-	TRBJ2-7	CASSGDAGGEQYF	TGTGCCAGCAGCGGAGATGCGGGAGGCGAGCAGTACTTC
TRBV10-3	-	-	TRBJ1-2	CAVYRANYGYTF	TGTGCGGTTTACAGAGCTAACTATGGCTACACCTTC
TRBV14	-	-	TRBJ2-3	CASSQTRGQRPYTDTQYF	TGTGCCAGCAGCCAAACCAGAGGTCAGAGACCGTACACAGATACGCAGTATTTT
TRBV29-1	-	-	TRBJ2-3	CSVEGLRSSTDTQYF	TGCAGCGTTGAAGGGCTGCGGTCTAGCACAGATACGCAGTATTTT
TRBV19	TRBD2	few	TRBJ2-7	CASTITGTSGKRYEQYF	TGTGCCAGTACCATAACCGGGACTAGCGGGAAGAGGTACGAGCAGTACTTC
TRBV10-3	-	few	TRBJ2-1	CAISGRTVYNEQFF	TGTGCCATCAGTGGTCGTACAGTCTACAATGAGCAGTTCTTC
TRBV6-5	-	-	TRBJ2-2	CASSPRGERGELFF	TGTGCCAGCAGTCCCCGTGGGGAGCGGGGGGAGCTGTTTTTT
TRBV28	-	once	TRBJ2-5	CASSLISETQYF	TGTGCCAGCAGTTTAATCTCAGAGACCCAGTACTTC
TRBV5-4	TRBD2	-	TRBJ2-3	CASSSEGLAGSPSTDTQYF	TGTGCCAGCAGCTCCGAGGGACTAGCGGGATCCCCTAGCACAGATACGCAGTATTTT
TRBV5-1	TRBD2	few	TRBJ2-7	CASSLPGGLAGVYEQYF	TGCGCCAGCAGCTTGCCGGGGGGACTAGCGGGAGTTTACGAGCAGTACTTC
TRBV30	TRBD1	-	TRBJ1-2	CAWSVNRRQGHGYTF	TGTGCCTGGAGTGTTAATCGCCGACAGGGACATGGCTACACCTTC
TRBV4-3	TRBD1	-	TRBJ2-1	CASSQGTGGFNEQFF	TGCGCCAGCAGCCAGGGGACAGGGGGCTTCAATGAGCAGTTCTTC
TRBV4-1	TRBD2	-	TRBJ2-1	CASSQGQPGASGSFNEQFF	TGCGCCAGCAGCCAAGGTCAGCCGGGGGCTAGCGGGAGCTTCAATGAGCAGTTCTTC
TRBV9	TRBD2	-	TRBJ2-1	CASGTSGTNEQFF	TGTGCCAGCGGGACTAGCGGGACGAATGAGCAGTTCTTC
TRBV9	-	few	TRBJ1-2	CASSVGSYGYTF	TGTGCCAGCAGCGTAGGTAGCTATGGCTACACCTTC
TRBV18	TRBD1	-	TRBJ1-2	CASSQRTGFYGYTF	TGTGCCAGCTCACAGAGGACAGGGTTCTATGGCTACACCTTC
TRBV6-1	TRBD1	-	TRBJ1-4	CASSEFRTGREKLFF	TGTGCCAGCAGTGAATTCCGGACAGGGCGTGAAAAACTGTTTTTT
TRBV7-9	TRBD1	-	TRBJ2-7	CASSLGQGCSPYEQYF	TGTGCCAGCAGCTTAGGACAGGGGTGTAGCCCCTACGAGCAGTACTTC
TRBV7-2	-	-	TRBJ2-7	CASSSSGHSYYEQYF	TGTGCCAGCAGCTCCTCGGGACACTCTTATTACGAGCAGTACTTC
TRBV19	-	-	TRBJ1-5	CASSIGRGLGNQPQHF	TGTGCCAGTAGTATTGGTCGGGGTTTGGGCAATCAGCCCCAGCATTTT
TRBV27	TRBD1	-	TRBJ1-4	CASSPGGDEKLFF	TGTGCCAGCAGTCCAGGGGGCGATGAAAAACTGTTTTTT
TRBV5-4	TRBD1	-	TRBJ2-7	CASSYTPGQTTYEQYF	TGTGCCAGCAGCTACACTCCGGGACAGACCACCTACGAGCAGTACTTC
TRBV28	-	-	TRBJ2-3	CASSPQLVATGTDTQYF	TGTGCCAGCAGCCCTCAGCTAGTGGCGACCGGCACAGATACGCAGTATTTT
TRBV14	TRBD1	-	TRBJ2-7	CASSQRPTGDAHEQYF	TGTGCCAGCAGCCAACGCCCGACAGGGGATGCCCACGAGCAGTACTTC
TRBV4-3	-	few	TRBJ1-1	CASSQDKQGYTEAFF	TGCGCCAGCAGCCAGGACAAACAGGGTTACACTGAAGCTTTCTTT
TRBV15	-	-	TRBJ1-4	CATSRDEGANEKLFF	TGTGCCACCAGCAGAGATGAGGGGGCTAATGAAAAACTGTTTTTT
TRBV10-1	TRBD2	few	TRBJ2-1	CASSERSGSSQEQFF	TGCGCCAGCAGTGAGCGTAGCGGGAGTTCTCAGGAGCAGTTCTTC
TRBV7-9	-	-	TRBJ1-1	CASSAHANTEAFF	TGTGCCAGCAGCGCACACGCGAACACTGAAGCTTTCTTT
TRBV6-1	TRBD2	-	TRBJ2-5	CASSGTSGRASETQYF	TGTGCCAGCAGTGGGACTAGCGGGAGGGCGTCGGAGACCCAGTACTTC
TRBV4-3	-	-	TRBJ2-3	CASSQDEADSTDTQYF	TGCGCCAGCAGCCAAGATGAGGCTGATAGCACAGATACGCAGTATTTT
TRBV4-3	TRBD2	-	TRBJ2-4	CASSQDWAGGPGLAKNIQYF	TGCGCCAGCAGCCAAGATTGGGCGGGAGGGCCCGGCCTAGCCAAAAACATTCAGTACTTC
TRBV5-1	TRBD2	-	TRBJ2-1	CASSAAGGLAGGPDQETNEQFF	TGCGCCAGCAGCGCAGCGGGGGGACTAGCGGGAGGGCCTGACCAAGAAACCAATGAGCAGTTCTTC
TRBV14	TRBD1	-	TRBJ2-7	CASSQDGVIGTGRRYEQYF	TGTGCCAGCAGCCAAGATGGGGTCATCGGGACAGGGAGAAGGTACGAGCAGTACTTC
TRBV5-1	-	-	TRBJ2-2	CASSRQENTGELFF	TGCGCCAGCTCCAGACAAGAGAACACCGGGGAGCTGTTTTTT
TRBV30	TRBD2	-	TRBJ2-7	CAWSVGSGRRYEQYF	TGTGCCTGGAGTGTCGGTAGCGGGAGGCGCTACGAGCAGTACTTC
TRBV5-1	-	-	TRBJ1-5	CASSLGGGPWDNQPQHF	TGCGCCAGCAGCTTGGGGGGGGGCCCTTGGGACAATCAGCCCCAGCATTTT
TRBV4-1	-	-	TRBJ1-3	CASSQVNLSLWTQGNTIYF	TGCGCCAGCAGCCAAGTTAACCTCTCCCTCTGGACACAAGGAAACACCATATATTTT
TRBV27	TRBD1	-	TRBJ1-2	CASSFYRGGHYGYTF	TGTGCCAGCAGTTTTTACAGGGGTGGTCACTATGGCTACACCTTC
TRBV6-5	TRBD1	-	TRBJ2-1	CASSYVGQGYNEQFF	TGTGCCAGCAGTTATGTGGGACAGGGTTACAATGAGCAGTTCTTC
TRBV4-3	-	-	TRBJ1-2	CASSQRSASRGGYTF	TGCGCCAGCAGCCAAAGGTCGGCCTCCCGGGGGGGCTACACCTTC
TRBV5-4	-	-	TRBJ1-1	CASSLFAGLNTEAFF	TGTGCCAGCAGCTTGTTTGCGGGCCTGAACACTGAAGCTTTCTTT
TRBV4-1	TRBD1	-	TRBJ2-2	CASSQDRGGPNTGELFF	TGCGCCAGCAGCCAAGATAGAGGGGGCCCGAACACCGGGGAGCTGTTTTTT
TRBV11-2	TRBD1	few	TRBJ1-1	CASSLDPTGEETEAFF	TGTGCCAGCAGCTTAGATCCAACAGGGGAAGAGACTGAAGCTTTCTTT